This TCR beta chain is drawn from a study of T-cell reconstitution after alpha-beta-depleted transplantation in children. General study points: Surviving recipient T cells and thymic progenitors produced the high day-60 TCRbeta diversity seen in some patients. T-cell counts and diversity at one year following transplant were attributed mainly to newly produced T cells. Reportedly, roughly two months post-transplant, alpha-beta T cells arose from several hundred expanded graft clones.

V lost 0 bases to trimming and J lost 1 base, with 8 bases between them. The CDR3 is made up of 15 amino acids. This clonotype has only a few counts. Antigen: not known. Unique molecular identifiers featured in how the TCRbeta library was prepared. TCRdb reprocessed the PCR reads with MiXCR, giving one entry per CDR3 protein. The sample lists about 580,000 distinct CDR3 sequences, 27% occurring once. The receptor was isolated from a boy under two years old with Wiskott-Aldrich syndrome, due to receive a stem cell transplant. The chain uses TRBV12-3 or TRBV12-4 and TRBJ2-3; a weak D match, TRBD2 (6 bases). Sequences were derived from PBMCs, sampled before TCRalphabeta/CD19-depleted stem cell transplant. This CDR3 reads CASSLAPGGTDTQYF. The CDR3, as DNA: TGTGCCAGCAGTTTAGCGCCGGGGGGCACAGATACGCAGTATTTT.